These 2 T cell receptor beta chains were sequenced from one sample in a study of blood T cell repertoires in COVID-19. Generated by immunoSEQ multiplex PCR, the TCRdb table keeps only in-frame clones and is missing some. Altogether about 350,000 clones are present, over 85% being singletons, with the ten largest covering 3% to 4%. The sequencing input was peripheral blood. These receptors originate from a woman between 55 and 75 years old with COVID-19, enrolled during active disease.

V and J are TRBV14 and TRBJ1-1; D remains unclear. CDR1 is SGHDN, CDR2 FVKESK, per germline. CDR3 size: 13 residues. Deletions cut 3 bases from V and 4 bases from J, with 9 bases between. The CDR3 protein is CASSHRETTEAFF. DNA of the CDR3: TGTGCCAGCAGCCACCGGGAGACCACTGAAGCTTTCTTT.

The chain is built from TRBV28 and TRBJ1-6, with 12 bases aligning to TRBD1. The V gene's germline CDR1 is MDHEN and CDR2 SYDVKM. J gave up 7 bases and V 2 bases, and 9 bases lay outside the gene matches. The CDR3 loop spans 18 amino acids. The CDR3 bases are TGTGCCAGCAGTTTAAGAGTGGGACAGGGGGCAGGAAATTCACCCCTCCACTTT. This gives the protein CASSLRVGQGAGNSPLHF.